This entry concerns a single T cell receptor (beta chain). Its antigen is still unknown. TCRdb re-derived calls from the 5' RACE reads in MiXCR, one entry per CDR3 protein. The sample records approximately 690,000 distinct CDR3 sequences, approximately 6% being singletons. Healthy Caucasians made up all donors. The data stem from a study of identical twins. Germline V gene lookup returns CDR1 DFQATT and CDR2 SNEGSKA (reference sequence). The CDR3 runs to 15 residues. J lost 4 bases, V lost 3 bases, and 9 bases had no gene match. Study outcomes and limitations: Abundant cord blood beta clonotypes carried fewer insertions; memory repertoires showed none. Models underestimated TCR alpha sharing (out-of-frame) in monozygotic twins.

Sequencing was carried out using naive T cells sorted from blood. The V and J genes are TRBV20-1 and TRBJ1-5; 7 bases fit TRBD1. The clonotype originates from a man aged 18 to 29 in good health. The chain's CDR3 is CSASRQGTWNQPQHF. For the CDR3, the DNA is TGCAGTGCTAGCAGACAGGGCACTTGGAATCAGCCCCAGCATTTT.